This passage covers 11 T cell receptor beta chains from one sample sequenced in a study of somatic mutations in cytotoxic T cells in rheumatoid arthritis. Using immunoSEQ multiplex PCR, the repertoire was profiled, and TCRdb retains in-frame clones only, with some absent. The sample has over 15,000 clones; 80% to 90% are singletons. The material sequenced was CD8+ T cells sorted from blood. These receptors all come from an adult with rheumatoid arthritis.

The chain joins TRBV14 to TRBJ2-5; the D is unclear. The CDR3 consists of 12 residues. Germline V gives CDR1 SGHDN, CDR2 FVKESK. V was cut by 4 bases and J by 5 bases, with 8 bases left in between. The CDR3, as DNA: TGTGCCAGCAGCCCCCTAGGGGAGACCCAGTACTTC. Translating it yields CASSPLGETQYF. Full variable domain (outside the CDR3, taken from reference TRBV14 and TRBJ2-5): EAGVTQFPSHSVIEKGQTVTLRCDPISGHDNLYWYRRVMGKEIKFLLHFVKESKQDESGMPNNRFLAERTGGTYSTLKVQPAELEDSGVYFCASSPLGETQYFGPGTRLLVL.

This clone was seen more than once but under ten times. Here the CDR3 reads CASSVDDTGHRELFF. The CDR3 DNA reads TGTGCCAGCAGCGTTGATGATACAGGGCATCGGGAGCTGTTTTTT. V gene TRBV9 combines with J gene TRBJ2-2, with D perhaps TRBD1 (6 bases). Trimming pared 2 bases from V and 9 bases from J, leaving 17 bases between. Germline V CDR1 and CDR2: SGDLS, YYNGEE. This CDR3 spans 15 amino acids.

The chain couples TRBV7-3 to TRBJ2-3; maybe TRBD2 (6 bases). Looked up from germline, CDR1 is SGHTA and CDR2 is FQGTGA. Trimming left V 5 bases short and J 1 base short, with 13 bases between. The CDR3 is 15 residues long. This chain's CDR3 is CASSATGLRTDTQYF. In DNA form, the CDR3 reads TGTGCCAGCAGCGCGACGGGACTCCGCACAGATACGCAGTATTTT.

The rearrangement joins TRBV7-9 to TRBJ2-7; a weak D match, TRBD1 (5 bases). The CDR3 runs 14 residues. Trimming pared 3 bases from V and 3 bases from J, leaving 12 bases between. Germline lookup yields CDR1 SEHNR and CDR2 FQNEAQ (reference sequence). The CDR3 DNA sequence: TGTGCCAGCAGCTTCATAGACAGAGACTACGAGCAGTACTTC. Protein: CASSFIDRDYEQYF.

This chain uses TRBV9 with TRBJ2-7; D possibly corresponds to TRBD2 (7 bases). This CDR3 spans 14 amino acids. V was pared by 4 bases and J by 5 bases, with 16 bases between. Germline V gives CDR1 SGDLS, CDR2 YYNGEE. The CDR3 is CASSPGGLAHEQYF. The CDR3 nucleotides are TGTGCCAGCAGCCCGGGGGGCCTGGCCCACGAGCAGTACTTC.

The rearrangement joins TRBV7-9 to TRBJ2-5, with D possibly TRBD2 on 5 matching bases. The CDR3 runs to 14 residues. Looked up from germline, CDR1 is SEHNR and CDR2 is FQNEAQ (reference sequence). Trimming took off 5 bases at V and 2 bases at J, with 12 bases between the two ends. This CDR3 is CASSHSGSQETQYF. In DNA, the CDR3 is TGTGCCAGCAGCCATTCGGGGAGTCAAGAGACCCAGTACTTC.

This clone has a single count. J is TRBJ2-1 and V is TRBV7-2, with TRBD2 matching over 7 bases. J lost 0 bases, V lost 2 bases, and 7 bases had no gene match. This CDR3 contains 17 residues. CDR1 and CDR2 (germline): SGHTA, FQGNSA. CDR3 sequence (DNA): TGTGCCAGCAGCTTAAGAAGCGGGGCGAGCTCCTACAATGAGCAGTTCTTC. It specifies CASSLRSGASSYNEQFF.

This chain uses TRBV27 with TRBJ2-7, with D tentatively TRBD1 (6 bases). Germline V lookup: CDR1 MNHEY, CDR2 SMNVEV (reference sequence). With 8 bases removed from V and 0 bases from J, the gap between germline ends came to 14 bases. This CDR3 region has 14 residues. Here the CDR3 DNA reads TGTGCCAGCGGTTACAGGGCTAGCTCCTACGAGCAGTACTTC. This sequence encodes CASGYRASSYEQYF.

The chain recombines TRBV27 with TRBJ2-7; 11 nucleotides align to TRBD2. Per the germline V gene, CDR1 is MNHEY and CDR2 is SMNVEV (reference sequence). There are 13 residues in the CDR3. V shed 6 bases and J 6 bases; nucleotides not matched to a gene: 4. For the CDR3, the DNA is TGTGCCAGCAGAGGACTAGCGGGTCTCGAGCAGTACTTC. Residues: CASRGLAGLEQYF.

Judged by abundance, this clone is medium-sized. The CDR3 nucleotides read TGTGCCAGCAGCCCCGAGCCGGGGCCAGGGGACACTGAAGCTTTCTTT. It yields the protein CASSPEPGPGDTEAFF. The J gene is TRBJ1-1, the V gene TRBV5-6, with a tentative D call TRBD1 (6 bases). The CDR3 loop spans 16 amino acids. The germline V gene encodes CDR1 SGHDT and CDR2 YYEEEE. Trimming took 4 bases from V and 3 from J, leaving 19 bases between them. Based on the CDR3 plus reference TRBV5-6 and TRBJ1-1, the full variable domain is DAGVTQSPTHLIKTRGQQVTLRCSPKSGHDTVSWYQQALGQGPQFIFQYYEEEERQRGNFPDRFSGHQFPNYSSELNVNALLLGDSALYLCASSPEPGPGDTEAFFGQGTRLTVV.

The rearrangement joins TRBV11-2 to TRBJ2-7; 7 bases are a match to TRBD1. The CDR3 runs to 15 residues. Germline V gives CDR1 SGHAT, CDR2 FQNNGV. The V segment lost 1 base and the J segment 3 bases; nucleotides outside the gene matches: 6. The CDR3 DNA sequence: TGTGCCAGCAGCTTAGGACAGGGCAGCTTCTACGAGCAGTACTTC. Its protein is CASSLGQGSFYEQYF.